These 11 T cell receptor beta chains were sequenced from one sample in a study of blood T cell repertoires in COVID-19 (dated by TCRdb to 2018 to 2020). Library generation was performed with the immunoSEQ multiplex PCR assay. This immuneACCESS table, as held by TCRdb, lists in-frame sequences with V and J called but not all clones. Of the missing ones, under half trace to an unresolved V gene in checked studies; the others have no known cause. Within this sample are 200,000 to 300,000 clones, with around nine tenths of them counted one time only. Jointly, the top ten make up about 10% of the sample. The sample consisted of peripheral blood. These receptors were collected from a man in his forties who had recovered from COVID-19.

CDR3 sequence (DNA): TGTGCCAGTCAGGGGAAGGCGAACACTGAAGCTTTCTTT. It encodes CASQGKANTEAFF. The chain uses TRBV12-3 or TRBV12-4 and TRBJ1-1; D might be TRBD1 (6 bases). Trimming cost V 9 bases and J 1 base, with 12 bases left between them. This CDR3 comprises 13 residues.

The DNA of the CDR3 is TGTGCCAGCAGCCTCTCCGGGACAGGGGGCTACGAGCAGTACTTC. This codes for CASSLSGTGGYEQYF. V gene TRBV7-6 combines with J gene TRBJ2-7, with 11 positions matching TRBD1. Unmatched junction bases numbered 6, after V lost 5 bases and J lost 3 bases. Germline V gene sequence: CDR1 SGHVS, CDR2 FNYEAQ. The CDR3 extends over 15 amino acids.

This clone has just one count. In nucleotides, the CDR3 is TGTGCCAGTAGTTTAGCGGCGGGACCCTACAATGAGCAGTTCTTC. This codes for CASSLAAGPYNEQFF. The chain carries TRBV19 and TRBJ2-1, with D possibly TRBD2 on 6 matching bases. Between the trimmed V and J ends, which lost 5 bases and 2 bases, there was a span of 13 bases. Germline V lookup: CDR1 LNHDA, CDR2 SQIVND (reference sequence). This CDR3 has 15 amino acids.

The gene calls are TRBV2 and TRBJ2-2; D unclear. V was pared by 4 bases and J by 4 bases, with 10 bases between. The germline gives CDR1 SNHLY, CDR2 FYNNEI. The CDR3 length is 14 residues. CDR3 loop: CASSVLVSTGELFF. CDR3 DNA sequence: TGTGCCAGCAGTGTTCTAGTTTCCACCGGGGAGCTGTTTTTT.

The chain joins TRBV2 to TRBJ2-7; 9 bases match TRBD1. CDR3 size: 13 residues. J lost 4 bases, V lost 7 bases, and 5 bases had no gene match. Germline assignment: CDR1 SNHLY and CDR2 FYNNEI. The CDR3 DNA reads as TGTGCCAGCACCCTGACAGGGGGATACGAGCAGTACTTC. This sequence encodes CASTLTGGYEQYF.

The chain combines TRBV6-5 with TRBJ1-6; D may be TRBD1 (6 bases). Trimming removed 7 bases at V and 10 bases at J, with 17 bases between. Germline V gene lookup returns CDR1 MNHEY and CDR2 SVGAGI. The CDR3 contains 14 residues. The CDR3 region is CASTTRGNVSPLHF. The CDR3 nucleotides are TGTGCCAGCACCACAAGGGGGAATGTGTCACCCCTCCACTTT.

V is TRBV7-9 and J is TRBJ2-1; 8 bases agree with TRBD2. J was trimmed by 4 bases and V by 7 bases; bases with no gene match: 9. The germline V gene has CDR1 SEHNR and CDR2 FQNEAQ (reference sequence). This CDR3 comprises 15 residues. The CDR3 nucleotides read TGTGCCAGCACCCGCGGGCGGGGGGCTTACAATGAGCAGTTCTTC. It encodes CASTRGRGAYNEQFF.

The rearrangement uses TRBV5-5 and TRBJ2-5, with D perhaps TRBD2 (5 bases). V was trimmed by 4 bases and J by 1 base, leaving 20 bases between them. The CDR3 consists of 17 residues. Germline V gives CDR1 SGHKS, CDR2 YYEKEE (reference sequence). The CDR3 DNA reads TGTGCCAGCAGCGCCGCCCTCCCGGGGTCAGGCCAAGAGACCCAGTACTTC. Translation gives CASSAALPGSGQETQYF.

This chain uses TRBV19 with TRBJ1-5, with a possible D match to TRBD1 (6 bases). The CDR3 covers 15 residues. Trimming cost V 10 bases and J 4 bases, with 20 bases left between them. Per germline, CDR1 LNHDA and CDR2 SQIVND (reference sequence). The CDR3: CATTPGQGYNQPQHF. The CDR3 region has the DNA TGTGCCACCACCCCCGGGCAGGGGTATAATCAGCCCCAGCATTTT.

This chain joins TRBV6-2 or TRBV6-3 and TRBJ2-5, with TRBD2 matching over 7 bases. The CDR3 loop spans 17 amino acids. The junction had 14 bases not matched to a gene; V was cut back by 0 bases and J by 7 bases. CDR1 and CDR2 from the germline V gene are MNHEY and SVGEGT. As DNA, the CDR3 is TGTGCCAGCAGTTACTCGCAGACGGGGGGTCCTAAGGCGACCCAGTACTTC. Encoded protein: CASSYSQTGGPKATQYF.

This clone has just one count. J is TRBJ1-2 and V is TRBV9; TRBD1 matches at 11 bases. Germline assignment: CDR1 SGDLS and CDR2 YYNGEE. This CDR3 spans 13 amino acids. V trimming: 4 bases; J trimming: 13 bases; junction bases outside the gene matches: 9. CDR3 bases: TGTGCCAGCAGCTACCGGGACAGGGGGGGTTGCACCTTC. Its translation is CASSYRDRGGCTF.